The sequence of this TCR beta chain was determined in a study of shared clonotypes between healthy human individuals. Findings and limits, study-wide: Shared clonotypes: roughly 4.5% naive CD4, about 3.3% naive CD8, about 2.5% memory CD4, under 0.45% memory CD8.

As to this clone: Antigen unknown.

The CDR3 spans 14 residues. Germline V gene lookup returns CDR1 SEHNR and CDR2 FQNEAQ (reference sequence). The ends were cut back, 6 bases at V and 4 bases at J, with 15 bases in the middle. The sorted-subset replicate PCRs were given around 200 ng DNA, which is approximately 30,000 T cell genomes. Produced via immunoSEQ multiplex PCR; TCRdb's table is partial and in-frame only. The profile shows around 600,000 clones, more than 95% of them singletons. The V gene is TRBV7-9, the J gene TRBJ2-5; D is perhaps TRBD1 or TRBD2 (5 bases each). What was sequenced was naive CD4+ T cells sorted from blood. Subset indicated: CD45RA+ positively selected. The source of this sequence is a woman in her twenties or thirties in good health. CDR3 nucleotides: TGTGCCAGCAGTGGGGGTGGAGCCCCAGAGACCCAGTACTTC. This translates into CASSGGGAPETQYF.